This T cell receptor (beta chain) was documented in a study of T cells in Graves' hyperthyroidism and ophthalmopathy. Study background: Initial diagnosis, before any treatment, was when peripheral blood was collected.

This clonotype was counted at least ten times. As yet, its antigen is unknown. Germline CDR1 and CDR2: DFQATT and SNEGSKA (reference sequence). The CDR3 is 16 amino acids. Germline trimming cut 0 bases from V and 3 bases from J; bases unmatched to any gene: 8. Uncontrolled infection, other autoimmune disease, pregnancy or lactation excluded patients. Whole-study results and caveats: Patients with ophthalmopathy were separated from those with stable hyperthyroidism by a 13 V-J model. Most clonotypes expanded in the thyroid (above 0.001) were also present in blood.

RNA transcripts served as the template for amplifying TCR beta CDR3 regions. The study used the HTBI primer set for a first-round RT-PCR of the TCR CDR3. TCRdb reanalysed the multiplex PCR reads using MiXCR and keeps one entry per CDR3 protein. The repertoire holds 360,000 or so distinct CDR3 sequences, with about a sixth as singletons. The chain joins TRBV20-1 to TRBJ1-2, with 9 bases identical to TRBD1. The source of this sequence is a woman aged 40 to 50 with Graves' ophthalmopathy. The specimen sequenced was blood. In nucleotides, the CDR3 is TGCAGTGCTAGAGATCGGGGACAGGGAAATTACTATGGCTACACCTTC. Translating it yields CSARDRGQGNYYGYTF.